The rows below give T cell receptor beta chains drawn from one sample of a study of neoadjuvant nivolumab and ipilimumab in lung cancer. Sequencing used immunoSEQ multiplex PCR; TCRdb keeps in-frame clones, though not all of them. Among 40,000 to 55,000 clones, around 88% were seen once, and the ten largest hold about 3.5%. Source: blood, taken before neoadjuvant nivolumab, alone or with ipilimumab. The origin of the receptors is an adult with non-small cell lung cancer. Some clones in this sample may be carry-over from other donors' samples. The CDR3 runs from the conserved cysteine through the conserved F or W.

TRBJ2-1 | TRBV6-5 | CASRRGGAYNEQFF
TRBJ2-1 | TRBV7-8 | CASSLRAGASNEQFF
TRBJ2-3 | TRBV15 | CATSRDPTDTQYF
TRBJ2-3 | TRBV19 | CASSTVSSGRGTDTQYF
TRBJ2-7 | TRBV7-8 | CASSPVGLAGIEQYF
TRBJ2-5 | TRBV27 | CASSLGPRGETQYF
TRBJ2-5 | TRBV9 | CASSPGTSGSRETQYF
TRBJ2-1 | TRBV30 | CAWSPTLAGEQFF
TRBJ1-5 | TRBV30 | CAWSPSTYQPQHF
TRBJ2-1 | TRBV19 | CASSIAGEQFF
TRBJ2-6 | TRBV7-2 | CASSLAGTGSSGANVLTF
TRBJ2-1 | TRBV20-1 | CSARGTGQFF
TRBJ2-1 | TRBV5-6 | CASLLAGAGYEQFF
TRBJ2-3 | TRBV5-5 | CASSRDFLFGDTQYF
TRBJ1-2 | TRBV30 | CAWSPFPGTGVGYGYTF
TRBJ1-1 | TRBV5-1 | CASSLERERTEAFF
TRBJ1-1 | TRBV14 | CASSQEGGRPNTEAFF
TRBJ2-2 | TRBV18 | CASSPGRGVGYTGELFF
TRBJ2-7 | TRBV6-4 | CASKHREWYEQYF
TRBJ1-1 | TRBV11-2 | CASSSGQGNAEAFF
TRBJ1-1 | TRBV6-1 | CASSEAFLTKAFF
TRBJ2-5 | TRBV29-1 | CSVRQGYGETQYF
TRBJ1-3 | TRBV2 | CASSGDRLSGNTIYF
TRBJ2-1 | TRBV7-9 | CASSLTSGRSIHEQFF
TRBJ2-7 | TRBV5-6 | CASSLAGEQYF
TRBJ1-1 | TRBV5-1 | CASSGGDFLPEAFF
TRBJ2-7 | TRBV7-9 | CASSPGQGLSYEQYF
TRBJ2-1 | TRBV29-1 | CSGQGYRNEQFF
TRBJ2-5 | TRBV18 | CASSQGSDGETQYF
TRBJ2-1 | TRBV5-1 | CASSLTGYNEQFF
TRBJ1-1 | TRBV5-1 | CASSLEPNTEAFF
TRBJ1-2 | TRBV5-1 | CASSLASALGYGYTF
TRBJ2-3 | TRBV25-1 | CASSDRRTTDTQYF
TRBJ1-1 | TRBV4-1 | CASSQTQYRNTEAFF
TRBJ2-7 | TRBV11-2 | CASSYRDGYEQYF
TRBJ1-1 | TRBV6-6 | CASSIQGFTEAFF
TRBJ1-3 | TRBV30 | CAWSPGTSGNTIYF
TRBJ2-7 | TRBV27 | CASSSLMGRNLYEQYF
TRBJ2-2 | TRBV10-3 | CAISTGQNTGELFF
TRBJ2-2 | TRBV14 | CASSPMGTGELFF
TRBJ1-2 | TRBV18 | CASTGANTYGYTF
TRBJ2-7 | TRBV19 | CASTVGTGGPYEQYF
TRBJ2-7 | TRBV9 | CASSVGQGADEQYF
TRBJ2-3 | TRBV30 | CAWSPSDTQYF
TRBJ2-1 | TRBV5-6 | CASSLPGQGDNEQFF
TRBJ2-7 | TRBV5-1 | CASSSAEGLNEQYF
TRBJ2-2 | TRBV11-2 | CASSLRGAGELFF
TRBJ2-7 | TRBV10-1 | CASSESVGSSYEQYF
TRBJ1-2 | TRBV30 | CAWSVPGSHGYTF
TRBJ2-1 | TRBV29-1 | CSVGQNNEQFF
TRBJ2-3 | TRBV4-1 | CASSQDDLAANTQYF
TRBJ2-1 | TRBV5-1 | CASSLGTSGVNEQFF
TRBJ2-5 | TRBV29-1 | CSVGRGQETQYF
TRBJ2-7 | TRBV6-6 | CASTKDTFSYEQYF
TRBJ1-5 | TRBV5-6 | CASSSTGSGQPQHF
TRBJ2-7 | TRBV4-1 | CASSYVEGEYEQYF
TRBJ2-6 | TRBV19 | CASSIRGRLSGANVLTF
TRBJ2-3 | TRBV4-1 | CASSQDGRGILDTQYF
TRBJ2-1 | TRBV5-1 | CASSPLGGTSGTDEQFF